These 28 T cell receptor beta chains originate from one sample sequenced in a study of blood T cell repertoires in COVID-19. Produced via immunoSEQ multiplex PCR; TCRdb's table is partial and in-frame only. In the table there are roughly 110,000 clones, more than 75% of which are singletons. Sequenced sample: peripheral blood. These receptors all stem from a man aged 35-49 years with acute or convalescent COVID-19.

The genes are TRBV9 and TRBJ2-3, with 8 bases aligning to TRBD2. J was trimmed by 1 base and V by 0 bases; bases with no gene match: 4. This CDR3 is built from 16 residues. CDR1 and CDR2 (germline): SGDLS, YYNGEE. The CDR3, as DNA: TGTGCCAGCAGCGTAGCTCCAGCGGGGGGCACAGATACGCAGTATTTT. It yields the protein CASSVAPAGGTDTQYF.

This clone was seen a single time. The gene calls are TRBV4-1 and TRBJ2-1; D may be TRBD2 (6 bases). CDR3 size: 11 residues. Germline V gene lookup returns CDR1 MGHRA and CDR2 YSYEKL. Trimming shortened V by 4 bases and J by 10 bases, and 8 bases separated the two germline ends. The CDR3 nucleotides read TGCGCCAGCAGCCTTAGCGGCGAGCAGTTCTTC. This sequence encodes CASSLSGEQFF.

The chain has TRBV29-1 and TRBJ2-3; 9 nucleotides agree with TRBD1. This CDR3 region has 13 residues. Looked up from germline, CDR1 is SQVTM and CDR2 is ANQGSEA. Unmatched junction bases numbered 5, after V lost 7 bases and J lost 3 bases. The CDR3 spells CSAATGGTDTQYF. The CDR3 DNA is TGCAGCGCTGCGACAGGGGGTACAGATACGCAGTATTTT.

The chain's CDR3 is CASSHSGGPDEQYF. CDR3 bases: TGCGCCAGCAGCCATAGCGGGGGGCCAGATGAGCAGTACTTC. The V gene is TRBV4-1, the J gene TRBJ2-7; TRBD2 matches at 10 bases. Per the germline V gene, CDR1 is MGHRA and CDR2 is YSYEKL. The CDR3 is made up of 14 amino acids. J gave up 7 bases and V 3 bases, and 6 bases lay outside the gene matches.

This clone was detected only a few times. CDR3 sequence reads: CASSEGDGGSEKLFF. The CDR3, as DNA: TGTGCCAGCAGTGAGGGGGACGGAGGGAGTGAAAAACTGTTTTTT. The chain links TRBV6-1 to TRBJ1-4, with D perhaps matching TRBD1 (5 bases). The V and J ends lost 3 bases and 7 bases respectively, with 15 bases between them. This CDR3 is built from 15 residues. Per germline, CDR1 MNHNS and CDR2 SASEGT.

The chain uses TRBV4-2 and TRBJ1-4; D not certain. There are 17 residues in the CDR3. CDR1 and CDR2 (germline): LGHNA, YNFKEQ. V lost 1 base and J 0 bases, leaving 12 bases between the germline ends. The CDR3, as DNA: TGTGCCAGCAGCCAAGCATTGAGGGAGGCAACTAATGAAAAACTGTTTTTT. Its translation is CASSQALREATNEKLFF.

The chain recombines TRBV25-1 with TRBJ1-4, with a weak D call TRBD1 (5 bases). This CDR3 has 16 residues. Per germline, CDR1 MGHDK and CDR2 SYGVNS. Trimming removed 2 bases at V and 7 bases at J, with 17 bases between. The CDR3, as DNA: TGTGCCAGCAGTGAAGTCCAGCGGGGGACCAGTGAAAAACTGTTTTTT. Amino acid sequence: CASSEVQRGTSEKLFF.

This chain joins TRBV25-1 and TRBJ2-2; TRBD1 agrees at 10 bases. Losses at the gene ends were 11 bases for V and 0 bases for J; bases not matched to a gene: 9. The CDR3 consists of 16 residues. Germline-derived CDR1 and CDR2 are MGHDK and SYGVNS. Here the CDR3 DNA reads TGTGCCTCGTCCCTAGGGACAGGGGCGAACACCGGGGAGCTGTTTTTT. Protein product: CASSLGTGANTGELFF.

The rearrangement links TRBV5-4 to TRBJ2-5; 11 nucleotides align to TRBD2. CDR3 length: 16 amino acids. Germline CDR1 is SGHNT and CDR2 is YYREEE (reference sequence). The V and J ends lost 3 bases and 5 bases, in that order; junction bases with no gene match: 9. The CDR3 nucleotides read TGTGCCAGCAGCTCGGACCCGGGACTAGCGGCGGAGACCCAGTACTTC. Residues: CASSSDPGLAAETQYF.

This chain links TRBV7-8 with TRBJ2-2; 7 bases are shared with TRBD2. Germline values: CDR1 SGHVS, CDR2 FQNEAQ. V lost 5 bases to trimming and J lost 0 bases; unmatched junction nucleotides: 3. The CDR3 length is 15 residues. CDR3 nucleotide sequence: TGTGCCAGCAGCCGAAGCGGGACGAACACCGGGGAGCTGTTTTTT. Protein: CASSRSGTNTGELFF.

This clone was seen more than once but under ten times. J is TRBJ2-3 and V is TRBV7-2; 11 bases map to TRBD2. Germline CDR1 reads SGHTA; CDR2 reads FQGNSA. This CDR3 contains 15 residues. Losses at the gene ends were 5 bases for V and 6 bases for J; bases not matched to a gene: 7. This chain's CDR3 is CASSVLAGARDTQYF. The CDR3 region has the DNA TGTGCCAGCAGCGTACTAGCGGGGGCGCGTGATACGCAGTATTTT.

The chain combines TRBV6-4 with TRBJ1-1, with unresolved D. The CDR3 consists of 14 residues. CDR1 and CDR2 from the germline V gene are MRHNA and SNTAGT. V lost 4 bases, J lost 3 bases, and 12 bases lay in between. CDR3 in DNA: TGTGCCAGCAGTGCTGGGGAGGAGGACACTGAAGCTTTCTTT. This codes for CASSAGEEDTEAFF.

CDR3 sequence (DNA): TGTGCCAGCAGTGAACTAGCGGGGGACCAAGAGACCCAGTACTTC. Amino acids: CASSELAGDQETQYF. The V and J genes are TRBV2 and TRBJ2-5; 10 bases are a match to TRBD2. Germline CDR1 and CDR2: SNHLY and FYNNEI. The CDR3 spans 15 residues. V was pared by 2 bases and J by 0 bases, with 0 bases of the junction left unmatched.

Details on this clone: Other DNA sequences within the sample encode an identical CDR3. The CDR3 reads CASSVGANTEAFF. CDR3 DNA sequence: TGTGCCAGCAGCGTAGGGGCGAACACTGAAGCTTTCTTT. V gene TRBV9 combines with J gene TRBJ1-1; no definite D call. Germline V gene data show CDR1 as SGDLS and CDR2 as YYNGEE. The germline V and J ends were trimmed by 0 bases and 1 base, with 4 bases remaining between them. CDR3 length: 13 amino acids.

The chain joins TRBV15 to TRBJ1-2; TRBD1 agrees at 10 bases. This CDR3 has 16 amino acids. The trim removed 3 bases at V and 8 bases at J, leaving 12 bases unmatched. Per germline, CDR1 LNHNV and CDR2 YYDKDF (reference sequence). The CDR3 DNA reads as TGTGCCACCAGCAGCCCGACTAGACAGGGGGCGAACGGCTACACCTTC. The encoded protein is CATSSPTRQGANGYTF.

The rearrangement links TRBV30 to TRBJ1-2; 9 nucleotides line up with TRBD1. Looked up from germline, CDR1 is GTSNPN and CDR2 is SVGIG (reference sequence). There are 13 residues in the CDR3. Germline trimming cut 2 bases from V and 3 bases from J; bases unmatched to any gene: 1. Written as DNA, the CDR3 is TGTGCCTGGAGTTGGACAGGGGACTATGGCTACACCTTC. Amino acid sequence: CAWSWTGDYGYTF.

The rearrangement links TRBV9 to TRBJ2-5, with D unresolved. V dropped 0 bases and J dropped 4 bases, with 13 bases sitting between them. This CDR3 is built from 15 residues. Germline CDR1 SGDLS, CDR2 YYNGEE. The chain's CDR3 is CASSVEETLLETQYF. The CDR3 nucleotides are TGTGCCAGCAGCGTAGAAGAAACTCTGCTAGAGACCCAGTACTTC.

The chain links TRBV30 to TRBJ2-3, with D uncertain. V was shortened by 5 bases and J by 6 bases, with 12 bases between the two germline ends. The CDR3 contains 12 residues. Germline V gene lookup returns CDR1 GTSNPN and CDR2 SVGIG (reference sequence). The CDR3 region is CAWASTVDTQYF. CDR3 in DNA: TGTGCCTGGGCGAGCACGGTGGATACGCAGTATTTT.

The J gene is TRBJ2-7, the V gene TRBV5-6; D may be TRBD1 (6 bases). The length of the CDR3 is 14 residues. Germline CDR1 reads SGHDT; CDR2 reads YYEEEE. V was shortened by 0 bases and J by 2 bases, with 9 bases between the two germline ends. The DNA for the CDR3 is TGTGCCAGCAGCTTGGACAGGGCGCCCTACGAGCAGTACTTC. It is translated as CASSLDRAPYEQYF.

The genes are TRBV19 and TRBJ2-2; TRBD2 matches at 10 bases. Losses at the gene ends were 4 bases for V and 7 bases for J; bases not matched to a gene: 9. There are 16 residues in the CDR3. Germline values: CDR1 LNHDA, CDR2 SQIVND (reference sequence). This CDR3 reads CASSSSGGVLRGELFF. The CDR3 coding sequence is TGTGCCAGTAGTAGCAGCGGGGGGGTTTTACGCGGGGAGCTGTTTTTT.

The DNA of the CDR3 is TGCGCCAGCAGCCAGGGCGGGGTCGAGCAGTACTTC. Protein sequence: CASSQGGVEQYF. The rearrangement joins TRBV4-1 to TRBJ2-7; D might be TRBD2 (6 bases). CDR3 length equals 12 residues. Trimming pared 3 bases from V and 6 bases from J, leaving 9 bases between. The germline CDR1 and CDR2 sequences are MGHRA and YSYEKL.

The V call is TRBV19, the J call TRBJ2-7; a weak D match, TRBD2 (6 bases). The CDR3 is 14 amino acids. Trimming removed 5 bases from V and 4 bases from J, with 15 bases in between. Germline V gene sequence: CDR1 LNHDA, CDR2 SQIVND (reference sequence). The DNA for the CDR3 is TGTGCCAGTAGTGGAAAGGGAGGTTTTTACGAGCAGTACTTC. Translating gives CASSGKGGFYEQYF. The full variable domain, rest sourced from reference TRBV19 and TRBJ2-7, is DGGITQSPKYLFRKEGQNVTLSCEQNLNHDAMYWYRQDPGQGLRLIYYSQIVNDFQKGDIAEGYSVSREKKESFPLTVTSAQKNPTAFYLCASSGKGGFYEQYFGPGTRLTVT.

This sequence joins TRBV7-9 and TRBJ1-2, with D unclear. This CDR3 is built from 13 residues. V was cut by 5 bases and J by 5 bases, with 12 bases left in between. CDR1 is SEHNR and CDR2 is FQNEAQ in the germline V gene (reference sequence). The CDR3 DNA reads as TGTGCCAGCAGCCCTAAATCCGAATATGGCTACACCTTC. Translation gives CASSPKSEYGYTF.

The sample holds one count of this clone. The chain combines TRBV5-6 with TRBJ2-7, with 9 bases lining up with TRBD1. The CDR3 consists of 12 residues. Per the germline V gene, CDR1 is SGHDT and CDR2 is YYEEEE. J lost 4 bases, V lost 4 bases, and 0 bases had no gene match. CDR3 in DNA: TGTGCCAGCAGCGGGACAGGGTACGAGCAGTACTTC. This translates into CASSGTGYEQYF.

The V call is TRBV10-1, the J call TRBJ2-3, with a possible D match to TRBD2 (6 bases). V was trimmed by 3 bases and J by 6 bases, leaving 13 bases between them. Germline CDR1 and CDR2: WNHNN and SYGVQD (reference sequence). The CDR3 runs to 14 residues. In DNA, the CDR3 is TGCGCCAGCAGTGATCCACGACTAGAGGATACGCAGTATTTT. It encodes CASSDPRLEDTQYF.

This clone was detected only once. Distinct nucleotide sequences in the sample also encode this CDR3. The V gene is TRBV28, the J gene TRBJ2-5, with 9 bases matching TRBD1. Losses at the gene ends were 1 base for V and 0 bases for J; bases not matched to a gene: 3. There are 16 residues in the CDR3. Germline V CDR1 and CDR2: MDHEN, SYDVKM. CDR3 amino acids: CASSLSTGGYQETQYF. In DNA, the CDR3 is TGTGCCAGCAGTTTATCGACAGGGGGTTACCAAGAGACCCAGTACTTC.

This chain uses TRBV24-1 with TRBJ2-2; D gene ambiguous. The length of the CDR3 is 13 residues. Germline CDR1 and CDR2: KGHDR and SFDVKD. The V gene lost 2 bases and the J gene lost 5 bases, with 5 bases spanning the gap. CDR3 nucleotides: TGTGCCACCAGTGATTACACAACCGGGGAGCTGTTTTTT. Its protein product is CATSDYTTGELFF.

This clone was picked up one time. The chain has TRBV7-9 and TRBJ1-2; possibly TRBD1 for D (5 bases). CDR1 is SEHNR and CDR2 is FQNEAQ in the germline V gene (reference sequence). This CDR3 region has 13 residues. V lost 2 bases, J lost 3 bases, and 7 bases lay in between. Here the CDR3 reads CASSLSRDYGYTF. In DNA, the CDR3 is TGTGCCAGCAGCTTAAGCAGGGACTATGGCTACACCTTC.